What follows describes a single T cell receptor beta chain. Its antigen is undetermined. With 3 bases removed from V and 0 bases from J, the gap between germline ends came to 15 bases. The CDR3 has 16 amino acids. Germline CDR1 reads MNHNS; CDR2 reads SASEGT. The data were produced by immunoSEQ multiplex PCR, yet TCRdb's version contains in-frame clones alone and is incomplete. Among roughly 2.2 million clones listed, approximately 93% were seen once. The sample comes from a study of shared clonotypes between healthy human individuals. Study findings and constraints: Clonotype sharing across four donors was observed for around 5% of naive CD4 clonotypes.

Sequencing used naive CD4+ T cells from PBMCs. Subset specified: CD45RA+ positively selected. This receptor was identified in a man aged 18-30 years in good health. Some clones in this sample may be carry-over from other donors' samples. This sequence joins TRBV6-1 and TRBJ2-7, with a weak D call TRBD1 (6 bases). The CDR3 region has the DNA TGTGCCAGCAGTGAGGGGTTTAAGGGACACTCCTACGAGCAGTACTTC. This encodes CASSEGFKGHSYEQYF.